The 9 T cell receptor beta chains in this list originate from one sample, sequenced in a study of T cell responses to AZD1222 COVID-19 vaccine. Some clones are missing from TCRdb's copy, which holds only in-frame ones; the method was immunoSEQ multiplex PCR. The sample has about 270,000 clones; about 94% are singletons. This specimen consisted of peripheral blood, obtained 28 days after the second AZD1222 dose. The receptors were gathered from an adult who received the AZD1222 COVID-19 vaccine.

This clone was observed a few times. Written as DNA, the CDR3 is TGCGCCAGCAGCTTGGACCGCTTTAACTATGGCTACACCTTC. Its translation is CASSLDRFNYGYTF. The rearrangement joins TRBV5-1 to TRBJ1-2; D gene uncertain. The germline V and J ends were trimmed by 0 bases and 1 base, with 7 bases remaining between them. The CDR3 covers 14 residues. Germline-derived CDR1 and CDR2 are SGHRS and YFSETQ. Full variable domain (missing parts from reference TRBV5-1 and TRBJ1-2): KAGVTQTPRYLIKTRGQQVTLSCSPISGHRSVSWYQQTPGQGLQFLFEYFSETQRNKGNFPGRFSGRQFSNSRSEMNVSTLELGDSALYLCASSLDRFNYGYTFGSGTRLTVV.

The gene calls are TRBV6-5 and TRBJ1-6, with TRBD1 as a possible D gene (6 bases). CDR1 and CDR2 from the germline V gene are MNHEY and SVGAGI. V shed 7 bases and J shed 6 bases, with 13 bases lying between them. The CDR3 has 14 residues. CDR3 residues: CASITGRGNSPLHF. The CDR3 region has the DNA TGTGCCAGCATAACAGGGAGGGGTAATTCACCCCTCCACTTT.

The rearrangement links TRBV5-4 to TRBJ2-1; 8 positions agree with TRBD1. The CDR3 has 16 amino acids. Germline CDR1 SGHNT, CDR2 YYREEE (reference sequence). The junction had 12 bases not matched to a gene; V was cut back by 4 bases and J by 6 bases. CDR3 DNA: TGTGCCAGCAGCCCCCCCCCGCAGGGGACAGGCAATGAGCAGTTCTTC. This gives the protein CASSPPPQGTGNEQFF.

The chain has TRBV6-5 and TRBJ2-7, with D maybe TRBD1 (6 bases). The CDR3 runs to 13 residues. V was cut by 6 bases and J by 3 bases, with 12 bases left in between. Germline CDR1 MNHEY, CDR2 SVGAGI. This chain's CDR3 is CASSPRQDYEQYF. The CDR3 bases are TGTGCCAGCAGCCCCAGACAGGACTACGAGCAGTACTTC.

The V and J genes are TRBV7-3 and TRBJ2-7; the D is unclear. The germline gives CDR1 SGHTA, CDR2 FQGTGA. The CDR3 spans 13 residues. Trimming cost V 5 bases and J 6 bases, with 14 bases left between them. The CDR3 DNA reads as TGTGCCAGCAGCGAAAAAGCTGGGTCCGAGCAGTACTTC. Encoded protein: CASSEKAGSEQYF.

The chain uses TRBV7-3 and TRBJ2-3; D assignment may be TRBD1 or TRBD2 (5 bases each). Trimming left V 4 bases short and J 1 base short, with 9 bases between. In germline, CDR1 is SGHTA, CDR2 FQGTGA. The CDR3 covers 14 residues. The CDR3 loop is CASSYGTRTDTQYF. CDR3 coding DNA: TGTGCCAGCAGCTATGGGACCCGCACAGATACGCAGTATTTT.

The chain employs TRBV29-1 and TRBJ2-3; 11 bases fit TRBD2. V lost 2 bases, J lost 3 bases, and 1 base stayed unmatched. The V gene's germline CDR1 is SQVTM and CDR2 ANQGSEA. The CDR3 is 14 amino acids. CDR3 in DNA: TGCAGCGTTGAATCTAGCGGGGGGACAGATACGCAGTATTTT. Its translation: CSVESSGGTDTQYF.

This chain joins TRBV4-1 and TRBJ1-6; perhaps TRBD1 as D (5 bases). CDR1 is MGHRA and CDR2 is YSYEKL in the germline V gene. The CDR3 is made up of 16 amino acids. Between the trimmed V and J ends, which lost 5 bases and 7 bases, there was a span of 18 bases. The CDR3 coding sequence is TGCGCCAGCAGCTCTGACGGCGTGGGGGGGAATTCACCCCTCCACTTT. It encodes CASSSDGVGGNSPLHF.

The V and J genes are TRBV21-1 and TRBJ2-7; the table names TRBD1, a call not compared with the DNA. TRBV21-1 is deemed a pseudogene. The CDR3 has 14 amino acids. The CDR3: CASSTGQGDYEQYF. CDR3 coding DNA: TGTGCCAGCAGCACGGGACAGGGCGACTACGAGCAGTACTTC.